This T cell receptor beta chain was observed in a study of blood T cell repertoires in COVID-19. Study as a whole: The samples span acute and convalescent COVID-19 from the United States, Italy and Spain. T cells, B-cell-depleted T cells, or PBMCs provided the cDNA or gDNA that served as material.

The CDR3 extends over 14 amino acids. Trimming shortened V by 3 bases and J by 0 bases, and 10 bases separated the two germline ends. CDR1 is SGHRS and CDR2 is YFSETQ in the germline V gene. How the authors handled the data: Nucleated cell counts were estimated from reference gene primer amplification. Clones were sequenced by immunoSEQ multiplex PCR, and TCRdb holds only the in-frame ones, with some missing. V and J calls and clone size follow that table, whereas D and trimming were derived from the DNA. The sample lists over 130,000 clones, about 86% occurring once. Sequenced material: peripheral blood. This chain joins TRBV5-1 and TRBJ2-7; D remains ambiguous. The TCR was taken from a man between 65 and 85 years old with acute or convalescent COVID-19. The CDR3 is CASSSDGVSYEQYF. Here the CDR3 DNA reads TGCGCCAGCAGCTCTGACGGAGTCTCCTACGAGCAGTACTTC.